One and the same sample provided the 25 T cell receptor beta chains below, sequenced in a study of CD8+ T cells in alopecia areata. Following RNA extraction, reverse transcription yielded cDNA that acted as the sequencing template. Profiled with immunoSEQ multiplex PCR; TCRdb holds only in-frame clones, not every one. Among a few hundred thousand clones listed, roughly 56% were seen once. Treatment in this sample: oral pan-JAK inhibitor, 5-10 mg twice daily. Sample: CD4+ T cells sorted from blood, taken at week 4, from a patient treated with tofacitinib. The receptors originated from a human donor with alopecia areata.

The CDR3, as DNA: TGCGCCAGCAGCCCTTTTACCACGAACACTGAAGCTTTCTTT. Protein product: CASSPFTTNTEAFF. The chain recombines TRBV5-1 with TRBJ1-1; D is unclear. The CDR3 spans 14 residues. Per the germline V gene, CDR1 is SGHRS and CDR2 is YFSETQ. The germline V and J ends were trimmed by 4 bases and 1 base, with 11 bases remaining between them.

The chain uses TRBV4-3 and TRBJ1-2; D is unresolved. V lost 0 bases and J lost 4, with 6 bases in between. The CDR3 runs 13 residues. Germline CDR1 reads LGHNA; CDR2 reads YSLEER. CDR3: CASSQEGFYGYTF. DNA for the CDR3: TGCGCCAGCAGCCAAGAGGGCTTCTATGGCTACACCTTC.

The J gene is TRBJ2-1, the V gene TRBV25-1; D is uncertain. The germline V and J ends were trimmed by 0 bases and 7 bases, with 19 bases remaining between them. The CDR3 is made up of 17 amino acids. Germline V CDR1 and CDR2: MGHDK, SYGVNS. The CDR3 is CASSEYRVGRARNEQFF. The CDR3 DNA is TGTGCCAGCAGTGAATATCGGGTCGGAAGGGCAAGGAATGAGCAGTTCTTC.

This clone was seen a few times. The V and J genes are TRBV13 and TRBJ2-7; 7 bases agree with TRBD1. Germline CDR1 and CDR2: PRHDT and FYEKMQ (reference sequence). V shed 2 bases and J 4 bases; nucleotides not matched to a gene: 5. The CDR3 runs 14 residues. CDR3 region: CASSLSAGGYEQYF. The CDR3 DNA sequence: TGTGCCAGCAGCTTATCAGCAGGGGGATACGAGCAGTACTTC.

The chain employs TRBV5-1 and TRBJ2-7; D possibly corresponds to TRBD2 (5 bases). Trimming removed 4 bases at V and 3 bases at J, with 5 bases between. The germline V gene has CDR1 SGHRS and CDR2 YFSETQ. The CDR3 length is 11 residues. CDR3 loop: CASSRDYEQYF. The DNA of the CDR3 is TGCGCCAGCAGCCGGGACTACGAGCAGTACTTC.

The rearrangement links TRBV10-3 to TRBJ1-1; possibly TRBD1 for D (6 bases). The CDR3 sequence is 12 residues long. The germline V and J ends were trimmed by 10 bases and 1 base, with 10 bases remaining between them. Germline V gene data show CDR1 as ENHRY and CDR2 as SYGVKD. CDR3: CATRGGNTEAFF. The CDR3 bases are TGTGCCACCAGGGGTGGGAACACTGAAGCTTTCTTT.

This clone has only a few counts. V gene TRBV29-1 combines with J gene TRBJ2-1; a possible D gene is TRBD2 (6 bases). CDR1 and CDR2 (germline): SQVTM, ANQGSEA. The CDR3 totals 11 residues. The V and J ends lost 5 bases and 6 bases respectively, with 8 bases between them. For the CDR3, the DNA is TGCAGCGTTTTACTAGCCAATGAGCAGTTCTTC. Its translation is CSVLLANEQFF.

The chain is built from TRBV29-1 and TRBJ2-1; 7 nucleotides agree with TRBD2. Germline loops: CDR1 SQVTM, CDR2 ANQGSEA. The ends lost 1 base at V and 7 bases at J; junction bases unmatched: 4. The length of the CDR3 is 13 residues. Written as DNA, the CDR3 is TGCAGCGTTGAAGGGGACTACACGAATGAGCAGTTCTTC. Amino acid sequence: CSVEGDYTNEQFF.

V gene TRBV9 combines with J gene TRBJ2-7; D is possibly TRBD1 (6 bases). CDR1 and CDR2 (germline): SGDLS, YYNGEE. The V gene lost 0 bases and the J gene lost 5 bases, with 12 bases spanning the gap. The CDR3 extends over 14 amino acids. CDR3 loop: CASSVAPTGDEQYF. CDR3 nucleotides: TGTGCCAGCAGCGTAGCTCCGACAGGAGACGAGCAGTACTTC.

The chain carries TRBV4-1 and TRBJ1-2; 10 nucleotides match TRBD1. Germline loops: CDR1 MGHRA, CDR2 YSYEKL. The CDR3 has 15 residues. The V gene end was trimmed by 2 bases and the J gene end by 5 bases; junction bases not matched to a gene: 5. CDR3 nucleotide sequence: TGCGCCAGCAGCCAAATAGACAGGGGGCAATATGGCTACACCTTC. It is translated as CASSQIDRGQYGYTF.

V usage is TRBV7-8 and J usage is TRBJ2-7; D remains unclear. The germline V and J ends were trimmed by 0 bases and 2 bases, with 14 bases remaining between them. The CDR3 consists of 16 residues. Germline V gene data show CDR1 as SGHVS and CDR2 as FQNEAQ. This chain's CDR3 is CASSLAGDTLTYEQYF. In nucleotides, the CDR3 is TGTGCCAGCAGCTTAGCGGGTGACACCTTAACCTACGAGCAGTACTTC.

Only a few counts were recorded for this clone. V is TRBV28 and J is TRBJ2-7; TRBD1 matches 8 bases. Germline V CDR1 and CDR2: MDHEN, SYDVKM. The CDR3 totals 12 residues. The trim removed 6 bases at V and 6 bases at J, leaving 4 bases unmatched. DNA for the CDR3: TGTGCCAGCAGCCGGACAGGGTCCGAGCAGTACTTC. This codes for CASSRTGSEQYF.

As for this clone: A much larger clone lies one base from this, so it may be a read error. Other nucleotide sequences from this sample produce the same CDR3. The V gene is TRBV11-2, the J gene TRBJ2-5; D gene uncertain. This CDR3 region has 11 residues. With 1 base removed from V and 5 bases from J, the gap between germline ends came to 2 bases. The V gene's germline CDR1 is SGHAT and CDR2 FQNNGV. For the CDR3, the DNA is TGTGCCAGCAGCTTAGGCGAGACCCAGTACTTC. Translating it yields CASSLGETQYF.

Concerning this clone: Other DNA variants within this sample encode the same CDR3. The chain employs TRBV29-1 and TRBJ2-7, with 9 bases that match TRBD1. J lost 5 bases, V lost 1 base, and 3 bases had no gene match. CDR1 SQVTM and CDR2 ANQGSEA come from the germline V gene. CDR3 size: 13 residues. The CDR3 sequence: CSVEGDRVDEQYF. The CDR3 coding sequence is TGCAGCGTTGAAGGGGACAGGGTGGACGAGCAGTACTTC.

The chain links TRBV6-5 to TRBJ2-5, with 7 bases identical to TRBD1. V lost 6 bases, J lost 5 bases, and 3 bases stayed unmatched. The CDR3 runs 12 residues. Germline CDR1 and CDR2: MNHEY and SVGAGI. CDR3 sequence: CASSGQAETQYF. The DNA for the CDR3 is TGTGCCAGCAGCGGACAGGCGGAGACCCAGTACTTC.

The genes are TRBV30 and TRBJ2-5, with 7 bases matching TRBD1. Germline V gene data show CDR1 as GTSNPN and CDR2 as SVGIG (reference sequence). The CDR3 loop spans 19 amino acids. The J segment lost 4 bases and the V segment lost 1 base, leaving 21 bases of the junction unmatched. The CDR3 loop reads CAWSAQGGFRQGRGETQYF. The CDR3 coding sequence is TGTGCCTGGAGTGCACAAGGGGGTTTCCGACAGGGTAGGGGAGAGACCCAGTACTTC.

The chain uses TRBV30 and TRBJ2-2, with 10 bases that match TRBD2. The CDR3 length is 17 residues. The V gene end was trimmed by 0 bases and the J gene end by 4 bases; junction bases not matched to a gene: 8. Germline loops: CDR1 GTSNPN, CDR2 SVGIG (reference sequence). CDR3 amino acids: CAWSVLAGTYSTGELFF. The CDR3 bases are TGTGCCTGGAGTGTACTAGCGGGGACGTACTCCACCGGGGAGCTGTTTTTT.

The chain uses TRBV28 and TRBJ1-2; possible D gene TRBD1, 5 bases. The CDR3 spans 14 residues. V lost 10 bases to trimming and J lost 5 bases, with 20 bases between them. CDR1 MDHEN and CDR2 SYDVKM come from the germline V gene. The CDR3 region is CATRLGQRSYGYTF. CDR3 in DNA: TGTGCCACCCGACTGGGGCAGAGGTCTTATGGCTACACCTTC.

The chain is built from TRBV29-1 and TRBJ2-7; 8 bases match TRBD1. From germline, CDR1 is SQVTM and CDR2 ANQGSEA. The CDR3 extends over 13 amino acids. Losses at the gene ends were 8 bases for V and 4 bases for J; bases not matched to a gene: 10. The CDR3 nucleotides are TGCAGCATTGGCCTCGGACAGGGTTACGAGCAGTACTTC. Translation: CSIGLGQGYEQYF.

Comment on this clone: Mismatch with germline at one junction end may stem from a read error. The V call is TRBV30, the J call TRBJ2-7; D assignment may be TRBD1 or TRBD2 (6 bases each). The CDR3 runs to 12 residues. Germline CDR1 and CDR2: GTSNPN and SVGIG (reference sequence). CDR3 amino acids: CAWSIEGGRGSF. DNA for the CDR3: TGTGCCTGGAGCATAGAGGGGGGCCGGGGGTCCTTC.

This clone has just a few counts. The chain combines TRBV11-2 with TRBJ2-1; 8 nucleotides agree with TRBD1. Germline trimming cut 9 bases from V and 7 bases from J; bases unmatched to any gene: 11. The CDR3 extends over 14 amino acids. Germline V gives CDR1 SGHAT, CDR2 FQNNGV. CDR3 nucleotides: TGTGCCAGTTCTAAGACAGGGGATCGGAATGAGCAGTTCTTC. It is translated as CASSKTGDRNEQFF.

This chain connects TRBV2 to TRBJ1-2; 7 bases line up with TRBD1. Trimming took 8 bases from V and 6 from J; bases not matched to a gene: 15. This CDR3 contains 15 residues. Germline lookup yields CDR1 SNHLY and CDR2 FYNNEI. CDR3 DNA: TGTGCCAGCCTAACAGGACAGGCTATTTTGGATGGCTACACCTTC. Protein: CASLTGQAILDGYTF.

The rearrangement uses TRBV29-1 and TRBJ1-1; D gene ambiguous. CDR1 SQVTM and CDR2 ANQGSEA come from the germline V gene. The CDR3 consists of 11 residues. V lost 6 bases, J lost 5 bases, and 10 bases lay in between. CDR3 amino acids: CSVGRRTEAFF. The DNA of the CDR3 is TGCAGCGTAGGGAGGAGAACTGAAGCTTTCTTT.

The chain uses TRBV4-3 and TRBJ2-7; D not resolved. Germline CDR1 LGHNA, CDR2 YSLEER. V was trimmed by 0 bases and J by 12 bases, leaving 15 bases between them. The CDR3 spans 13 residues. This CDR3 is CASSQERIGFPYF. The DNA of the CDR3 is TGCGCCAGCAGCCAAGAGCGTATAGGGTTCCCGTACTTC.

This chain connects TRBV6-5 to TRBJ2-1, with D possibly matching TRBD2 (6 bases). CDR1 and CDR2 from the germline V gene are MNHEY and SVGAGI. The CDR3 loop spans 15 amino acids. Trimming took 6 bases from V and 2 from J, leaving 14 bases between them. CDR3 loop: CASSPTGTAYNEQFF. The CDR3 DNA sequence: TGTGCCAGCAGCCCAACCGGGACTGCCTACAATGAGCAGTTCTTC.